A selection of T cell receptor beta chains follows, all from one sample in a study of T cell changes during pregnancy in multiple sclerosis. The table came from immunoSEQ multiplex PCR; TCRdb's copy has only in-frame clones and leaves some out. The data show approximately 100,000 clones, with around nine tenths seen just once and 0.93% held by the top ten. Source: peripheral blood, taken after pregnancy. These TCRs come from a female donor with multiple sclerosis, enrolled in a pregnancy study. The CDR3 runs from the conserved cysteine through the conserved F or W. D genes are given only for firm matches. Only some rows state a clone size, as once, few, many or a class for expanded clones.

>many|TRBV19|TRBJ1-1|TRBD1
TGTGCCACCAGAGCCGGGACAGGGCGGACTGAAGCTTTCTTT
CATRAGTGRTEAFF
>NA|TRBV7-3|TRBJ2-1|NA
TGTGCCAGCAGCTTAATAGCGGCACACTACCATGAGCAGTTCTTC
CASSLIAAHYHEQFF
>NA|TRBV15|TRBJ1-2|TRBD1
TGTGCCACCAGTCCCGGGACAGTATCTTCTGGCTACACCTTC
CATSPGTVSSGYTF
>NA|TRBV7-9|TRBJ2-7|TRBD2
TGTGCCAGCAGCTCCCCGGTGGCTAGCGGGAGACCATTCGACTACGAGCAGTACTTC
CASSSPVASGRPFDYEQYF
>NA|TRBV10-1|TRBJ1-4|NA
TGCGCCAGCAGGGGGGGAGATGCAACTAATGAAAAACTGTTTTTT
CASRGGDATNEKLFF
>NA|TRBV6-1|TRBJ1-2|NA
TGTGCCAGCAGTGAATATAGCAGTTATAAGAGATTGTACTATGGCTACACCTTC
CASSEYSSYKRLYYGYTF
>NA|TRBV5-1|TRBJ2-7|TRBD1
TGCGCCAGCCCGTTTTGGGTGCCGGGGGACAGGGTGCTCTACGAGCAGTACTTC
CASPFWVPGDRVLYEQYF
>once|TRBV2|TRBJ2-5|TRBD1
TGTGCCAGCCCCCGGGACAGGGGAGGAAGAGAGACCCAGTACTTC
CASPRDRGGRETQYF
>NA|TRBV6-5|TRBJ2-3|TRBD2
TGTGCCAGCAGGGAGACTAGCGGGAGATCAGATACGCAGTATTTT
CASRETSGRSDTQYF
>NA|TRBV18|TRBJ2-2|TRBD2
TGTGCCAGCTCACCCCTCGGACTAGCGGGAGGGCCGGGGAACACCGGGGAGCTGTTTTTT
CASSPLGLAGGPGNTGELFF
>once|TRBV19|TRBJ2-1|TRBD2
TGTGCCAGTACCCCCGGCCGACTAGCGGGCAATGAGCAGTTCTTC
CASTPGRLAGNEQFF
>NA|TRBV5-5|TRBJ2-6|NA
TGTGCCAGCAGCCCCGGTGGGGCCAACGTCCTGACTTTC
CASSPGGANVLTF
>once|TRBV4-1|TRBJ1-2|TRBD1
TGCGCCAGCAGCCAAGAGTTAGGGGGCCGTGGCTACACCTTC
CASSQELGGRGYTF
>NA|TRBV7-8|TRBJ2-1|TRBD1
TGTGCCAGCAGCTCCAGACAGGGGGCAAATGAGCAGTTCTTC
CASSSRQGANEQFF
>NA|TRBV10-3|TRBJ2-3|TRBD1
TGTGCCATCAGCCGGGGACAGGGATTCACAGATACGCAGTATTTT
CAISRGQGFTDTQYF
>NA|TRBV19|TRBJ1-5|NA
TGTGCCAGTAGTGTTGGGCCTCCTGGAGGTCAGCCCCAGCATTTT
CASSVGPPGGQPQHF
>NA|TRBV28|TRBJ1-2|NA
TGTGCCAGCAGCCTGAACTATGGCTACACCTTC
CASSLNYGYTF
>NA|TRBV30|TRBJ1-5|NA
TGTGCCTGGAGTAAGGTGTCGAGGGACTTGTGGAGCAATCAGCCCCAGCATTTT
CAWSKVSRDLWSNQPQHF
>NA|TRBV29-1|TRBJ2-1|TRBD2
TGCAGCGTTGTAGGACTAGCGGGAGAGGGTAATGAGCAGTTCTTC
CSVVGLAGEGNEQFF
>NA|TRBV2|TRBJ2-7|NA
TGTGCCAGCAGTGAACTTGTGAGGTTCGAGCAGTACTTC
CASSELVRFEQYF
>NA|TRBV19|TRBJ2-1|TRBD2
TGTGCCAGTAGTGTTCTAGCGGGGGCTTACAATGAGCAGTTCTTC
CASSVLAGAYNEQFF
>NA|TRBV6-1|TRBJ1-5|NA
TGTGCCAGCAGCCTTGAACTGCGGCAGCCCCAGCATTTT
CASSLELRQPQHF
>NA|TRBV28|TRBJ1-5|NA
TGTGCCAGCAGTTTTCAGGGGTACAATCAGCCCCAGCATTTT
CASSFQGYNQPQHF
>NA|TRBV7-7|TRBJ2-5|TRBD2
TGTGCCAGCAGCCCCCACCGACTAGCGTATGAGCAGTACTTC
CASSPHRLAYEQYF
>NA|TRBV15|TRBJ1-1|NA
TGTGCCACCAGCCGAAACGAGGACAGTCCTGAAGCTTTCTTT
CATSRNEDSPEAFF
>once|TRBV4-1|TRBJ1-2|TRBD1
TGCGCCAGCAGCCACGGAACCGGGACAGGGCGAGATGGCTACACCTTC
CASSHGTGTGRDGYTF
>NA|TRBV10-1|TRBJ2-7|TRBD2
TGCGCCAGCAGTGATGGGACTAGCGGGAGTGACGAGCAGTACTTC
CASSDGTSGSDEQYF
>NA|TRBV11-2|TRBJ2-1|TRBD2
TGTGCCAGCAGCTCGGGACTAGCGGGTTACAATGAGCAGTTCTTC
CASSSGLAGYNEQFF
>few|TRBV5-4|TRBJ2-3|NA
TGTGCCAGCAGCTCTGAGGGTCCCATTGATACGCAGTATTTT
CASSSEGPIDTQYF
>once|TRBV29-1|TRBJ1-1|TRBD1
TGCAGCGTGACAGGGGTCACTGAAGCTTTCTTT
CSVTGVTEAFF
>NA|TRBV6-1|TRBJ1-1|TRBD1
TGTGCCAGCAGCGGACAGGGGAGGAAAAACACTGAAGCTTTCTTT
CASSGQGRKNTEAFF
>NA|TRBV4-2|TRBJ2-7|NA
TGTGCCAGCAGCCATCAGGGGACCTACGAGCAGTACTTC
CASSHQGTYEQYF
>NA|TRBV5-1|TRBJ2-1|TRBD1
TGCGCCAGCAGCTTGAACCAGGGGGTGAGGATACATGAGCAGTTCTTC
CASSLNQGVRIHEQFF
>NA|TRBV5-6|TRBJ1-1|TRBD1
TGTGCCAGCAGCGCTCAGACAGGGTCGAACACTGAAGCTTTCTTT
CASSAQTGSNTEAFF
>NA|TRBV4-1|TRBJ2-5|TRBD2
TGCGCCAGCAGCCAAAAGGGACTAGAAGAGACCCAGTACTTC
CASSQKGLEETQYF
>NA|TRBV7-9|TRBJ2-1|TRBD2
TGTGCCAGCAGCTCCTTCCCAAGCGGGAGTAATGAGCAGTTCTTC
CASSSFPSGSNEQFF
>NA|TRBV7-8|TRBJ2-1|TRBD2
TGTGCCAGCAGCTTCCGTGCGGGAGAGGGCTCCTACAATGAGCAGTTCTTC
CASSFRAGEGSYNEQFF
>NA|TRBV10-3|TRBJ1-1|NA
TGTGCCATCAGCCTCACAGTGAACACTGAAGCTTTCTTT
CAISLTVNTEAFF
>NA|TRBV5-4|TRBJ2-7|NA
TGTGCCAGCAGCTTGGCTGGGGCCGGTTACGAGCAGTACTTC
CASSLAGAGYEQYF
>NA|TRBV10-3|TRBJ2-7|NA
TGTGCCATTAACGATTGGGGAGTAGACTACGAGCAGTACTTC
CAINDWGVDYEQYF
>NA|TRBV2|TRBJ2-2|TRBD1
TGTGCCAGCAGTGAAAGGACAGGGGGCTTCACCGGGGAGCTGTTTTTT
CASSERTGGFTGELFF
>NA|TRBV2|TRBJ2-3|TRBD2
TGTGCCTCGGGGGGGAGAACAGATACGCAGTATTTT
CASGGRTDTQYF
>NA|TRBV7-9|TRBJ2-5|TRBD2
TGTGCCAGCAGCTTAGCCCCGGCTAGCGGGGGGCCCCCGGAGACCCAGTACTTC
CASSLAPASGGPPETQYF
>NA|TRBV4-2|TRBJ1-2|NA
TGTGCCAGCAGCCAAGATAGGGGGTCCTCCTATGGCTACACCTTC
CASSQDRGSSYGYTF
>NA|TRBV5-4|TRBJ2-3|TRBD1
TGTGCCAGCAGCCGGACAGGGGGCACAGATACGCAGTATTTT
CASSRTGGTDTQYF
>NA|TRBV18|TRBJ1-3|NA
TGTGCCAGCTCACCACCGAAAGGGGCAGCTGGAAACACCATATATTTT
CASSPPKGAAGNTIYF
>NA|TRBV30|TRBJ1-2|NA
TGTGCCTGGAGGGGAGGGGGTCATGGCTACACCTTC
CAWRGGGHGYTF
>NA|TRBV5-1|TRBJ2-3|TRBD2
TGCGCCAGCAGGGAGCCGGGACTAGCGTTGGATACGCAGTATTTT
CASREPGLALDTQYF